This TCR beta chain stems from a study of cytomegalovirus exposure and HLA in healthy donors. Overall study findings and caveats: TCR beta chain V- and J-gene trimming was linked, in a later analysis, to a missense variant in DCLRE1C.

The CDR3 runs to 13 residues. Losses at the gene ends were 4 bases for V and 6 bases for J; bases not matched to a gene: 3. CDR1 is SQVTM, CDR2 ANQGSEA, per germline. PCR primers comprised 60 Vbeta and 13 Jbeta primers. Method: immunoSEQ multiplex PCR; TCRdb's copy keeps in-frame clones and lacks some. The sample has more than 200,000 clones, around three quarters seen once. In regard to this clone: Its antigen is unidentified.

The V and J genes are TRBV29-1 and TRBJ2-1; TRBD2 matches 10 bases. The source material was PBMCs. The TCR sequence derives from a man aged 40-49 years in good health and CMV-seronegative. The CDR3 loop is CSVGAGGPNEQFF. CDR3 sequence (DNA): TGCAGCGTTGGAGCGGGAGGGCCCAATGAGCAGTTCTTC.